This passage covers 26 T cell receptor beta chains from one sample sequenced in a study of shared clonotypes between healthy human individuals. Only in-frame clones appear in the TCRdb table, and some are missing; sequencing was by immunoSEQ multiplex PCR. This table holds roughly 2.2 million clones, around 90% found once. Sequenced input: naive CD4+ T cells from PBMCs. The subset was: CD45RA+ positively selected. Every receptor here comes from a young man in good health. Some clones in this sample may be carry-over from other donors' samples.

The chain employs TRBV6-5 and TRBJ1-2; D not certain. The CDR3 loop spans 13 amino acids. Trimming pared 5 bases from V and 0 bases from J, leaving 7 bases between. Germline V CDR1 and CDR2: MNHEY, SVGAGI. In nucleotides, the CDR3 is TGTGCCAGCAGTCTTGCGGCTAACTATGGCTACACCTTC. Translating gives CASSLAANYGYTF.

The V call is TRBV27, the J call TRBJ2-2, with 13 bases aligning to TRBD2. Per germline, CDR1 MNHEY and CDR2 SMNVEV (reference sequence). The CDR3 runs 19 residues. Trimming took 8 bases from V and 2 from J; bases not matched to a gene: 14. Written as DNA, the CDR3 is TGTGCCAGCCACTTAGGCTCGACTAGCGGGAGGAGTAACACCGGGGAGCTGTTTTTT. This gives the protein CASHLGSTSGRSNTGELFF.

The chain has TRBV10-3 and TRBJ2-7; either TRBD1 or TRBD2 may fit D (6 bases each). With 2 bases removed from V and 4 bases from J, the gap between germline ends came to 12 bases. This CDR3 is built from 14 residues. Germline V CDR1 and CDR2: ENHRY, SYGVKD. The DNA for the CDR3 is TGTGCCATCAGTGAGGGAGGGGGTCGGTACGAGCAGTACTTC. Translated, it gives CAISEGGGRYEQYF.

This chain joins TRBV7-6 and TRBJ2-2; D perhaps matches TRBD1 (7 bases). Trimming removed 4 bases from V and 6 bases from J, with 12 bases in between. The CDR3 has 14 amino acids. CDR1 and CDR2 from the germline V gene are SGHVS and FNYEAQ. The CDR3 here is CASSSTGRPGELFF. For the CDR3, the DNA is TGTGCCAGCAGCTCGACAGGGAGGCCCGGGGAGCTGTTTTTT. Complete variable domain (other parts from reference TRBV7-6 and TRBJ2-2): GAGVSQSPRYKVTKRGQDVALRCDPISGHVSLYWYRQALGQGPEFLTYFNYEAQQDKSGLPNDRFSAERPEGSISTLTIQRTEQRDSAMYRCASSSTGRPGELFFGEGSRLTVL.

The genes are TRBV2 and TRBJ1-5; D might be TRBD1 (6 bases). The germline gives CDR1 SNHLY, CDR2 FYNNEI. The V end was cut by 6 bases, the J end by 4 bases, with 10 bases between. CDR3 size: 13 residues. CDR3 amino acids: CASRGQPNQPQHF. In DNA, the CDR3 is TGTGCCAGCAGAGGACAGCCAAATCAGCCCCAGCATTTT.

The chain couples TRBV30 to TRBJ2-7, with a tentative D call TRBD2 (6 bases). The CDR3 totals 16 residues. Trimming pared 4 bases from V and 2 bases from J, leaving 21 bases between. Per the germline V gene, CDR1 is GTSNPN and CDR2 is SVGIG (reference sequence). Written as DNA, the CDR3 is TGTGCCTGGACCCCCCAGAGGACTCCGGGGGCCTACGAGCAGTACTTC. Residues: CAWTPQRTPGAYEQYF.

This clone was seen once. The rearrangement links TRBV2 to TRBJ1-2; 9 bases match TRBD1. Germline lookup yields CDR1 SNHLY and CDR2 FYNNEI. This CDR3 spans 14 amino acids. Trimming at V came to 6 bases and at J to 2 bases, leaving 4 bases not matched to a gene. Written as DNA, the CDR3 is TGTGCCAGCAGGTTGACAGGGGGAAACTATGGCTACACCTTC. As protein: CASRLTGGNYGYTF.

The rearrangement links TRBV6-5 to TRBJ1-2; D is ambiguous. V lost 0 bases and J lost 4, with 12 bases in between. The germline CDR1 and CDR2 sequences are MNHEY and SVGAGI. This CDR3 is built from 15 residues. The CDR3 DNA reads TGTGCCAGCAGTTACTCGGGCAGAGCGGGCTATGGCTACACCTTC. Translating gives CASSYSGRAGYGYTF.

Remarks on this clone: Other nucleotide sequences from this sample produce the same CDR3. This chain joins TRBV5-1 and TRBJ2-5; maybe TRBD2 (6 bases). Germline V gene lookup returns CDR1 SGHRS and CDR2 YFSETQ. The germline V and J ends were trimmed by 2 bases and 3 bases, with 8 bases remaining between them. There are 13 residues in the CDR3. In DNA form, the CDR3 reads TGCGCCAGCAGCTTCGGGGGAGAAGAGACCCAGTACTTC. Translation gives CASSFGGEETQYF.

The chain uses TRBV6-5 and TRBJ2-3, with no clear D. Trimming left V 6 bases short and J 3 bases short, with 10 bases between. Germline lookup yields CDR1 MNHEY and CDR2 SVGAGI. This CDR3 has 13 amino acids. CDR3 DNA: TGTGCCAGCAGACCCCCAAATACAGATACGCAGTATTTT. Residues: CASRPPNTDTQYF.

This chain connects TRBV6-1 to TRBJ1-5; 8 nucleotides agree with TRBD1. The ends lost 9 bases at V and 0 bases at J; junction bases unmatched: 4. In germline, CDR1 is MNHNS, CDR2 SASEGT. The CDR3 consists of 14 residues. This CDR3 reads CASWTGHSNQPQHF. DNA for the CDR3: TGTGCCAGTTGGACAGGGCATAGCAATCAGCCCCAGCATTTT.

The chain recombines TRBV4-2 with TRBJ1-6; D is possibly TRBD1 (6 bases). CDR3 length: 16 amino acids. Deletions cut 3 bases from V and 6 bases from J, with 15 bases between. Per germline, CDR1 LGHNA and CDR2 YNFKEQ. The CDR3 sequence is CASSQARDNLNSPLHF. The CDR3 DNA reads TGTGCCAGCAGCCAGGCCCGGGACAACCTTAATTCACCCCTCCACTTT.

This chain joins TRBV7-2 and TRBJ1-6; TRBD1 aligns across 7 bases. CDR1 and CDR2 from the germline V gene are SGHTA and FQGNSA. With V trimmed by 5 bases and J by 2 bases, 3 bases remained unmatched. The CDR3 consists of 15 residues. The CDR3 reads CASSNRGPYNSPLHF. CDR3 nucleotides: TGTGCCAGCAGCAACAGGGGCCCCTATAATTCACCCCTCCACTTT.

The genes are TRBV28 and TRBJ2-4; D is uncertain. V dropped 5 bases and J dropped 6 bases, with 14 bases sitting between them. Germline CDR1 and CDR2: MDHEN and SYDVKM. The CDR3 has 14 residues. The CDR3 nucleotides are TGTGCCAGCAGTCCCTTAAGGGCCGGAAACATTCAGTACTTC. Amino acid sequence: CASSPLRAGNIQYF.

CDR3 region: CASSKACAAHLGYTF. CDR3 nucleotides: TGTGCCAGCAGCAAAGCCTGTGCGGCCCACCTCGGCTACACCTTC. The gene calls are TRBV21-1 and TRBJ1-2. TRBV21-1 is shown as a pseudogene. The CDR3 covers 15 residues.

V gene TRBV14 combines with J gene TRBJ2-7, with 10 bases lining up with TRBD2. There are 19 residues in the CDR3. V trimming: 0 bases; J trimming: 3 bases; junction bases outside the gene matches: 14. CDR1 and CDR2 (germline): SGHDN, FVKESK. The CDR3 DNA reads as TGTGCCAGCAGCCAAGATCCCAGGACTAGCGGTTGGGTTGGCTACGAGCAGTACTTC. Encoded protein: CASSQDPRTSGWVGYEQYF.

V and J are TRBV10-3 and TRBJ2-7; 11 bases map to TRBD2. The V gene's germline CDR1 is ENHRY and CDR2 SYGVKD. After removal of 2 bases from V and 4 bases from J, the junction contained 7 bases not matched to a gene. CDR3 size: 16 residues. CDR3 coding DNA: TGTGCCATCAGTGAGGCAGGGACTAGCGGCAAATACGAGCAGTACTTC. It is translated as CAISEAGTSGKYEQYF.

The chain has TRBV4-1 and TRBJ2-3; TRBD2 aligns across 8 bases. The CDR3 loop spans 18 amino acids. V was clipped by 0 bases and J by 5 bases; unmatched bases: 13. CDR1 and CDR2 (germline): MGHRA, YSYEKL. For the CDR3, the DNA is TGCGCCAGCAGCCAAGATCCCCCTACGGGAGGGCCATTAGATACGCAGTATTTT. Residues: CASSQDPPTGGPLDTQYF.

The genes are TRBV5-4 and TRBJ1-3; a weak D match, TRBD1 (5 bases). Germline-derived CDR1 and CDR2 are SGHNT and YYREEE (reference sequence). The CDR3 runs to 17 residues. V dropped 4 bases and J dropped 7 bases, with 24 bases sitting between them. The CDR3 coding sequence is TGTGCCAGCAGCCCCGGGGACGGCAAGTCTGGACGGAACACCATATATTTT. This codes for CASSPGDGKSGRNTIYF.

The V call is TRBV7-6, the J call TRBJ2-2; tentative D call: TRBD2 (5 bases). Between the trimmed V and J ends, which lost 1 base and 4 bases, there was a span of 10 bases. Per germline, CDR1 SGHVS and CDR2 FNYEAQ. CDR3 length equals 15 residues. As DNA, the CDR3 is TGTGCCAGCAGCTTAGTCCAGGCGGGCACCGGGGAGCTGTTTTTT. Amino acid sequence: CASSLVQAGTGELFF.

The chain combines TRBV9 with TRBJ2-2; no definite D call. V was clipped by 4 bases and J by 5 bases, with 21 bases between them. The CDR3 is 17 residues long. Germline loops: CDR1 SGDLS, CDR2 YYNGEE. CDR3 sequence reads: CASSNQVEHPRTGELFF. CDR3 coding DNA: TGTGCCAGCAGCAATCAGGTGGAACATCCGAGAACCGGGGAGCTGTTTTTT. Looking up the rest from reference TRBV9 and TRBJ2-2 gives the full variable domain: DSGVTQTPKHLITATGQRVTLRCSPRSGDLSVYWYQQSLDQGLQFLIQYYNGEERAKGNILERFSAQQFPDLHSELNLSSLELGDSALYFCASSNQVEHPRTGELFFGEGSRLTVL.

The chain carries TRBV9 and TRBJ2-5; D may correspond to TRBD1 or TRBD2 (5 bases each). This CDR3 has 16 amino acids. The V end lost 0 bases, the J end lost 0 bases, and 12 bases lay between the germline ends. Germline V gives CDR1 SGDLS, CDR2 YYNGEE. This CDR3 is CASSVGGAGYQETQYF. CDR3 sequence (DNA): TGTGCCAGCAGCGTAGGGGGAGCAGGGTACCAAGAGACCCAGTACTTC.

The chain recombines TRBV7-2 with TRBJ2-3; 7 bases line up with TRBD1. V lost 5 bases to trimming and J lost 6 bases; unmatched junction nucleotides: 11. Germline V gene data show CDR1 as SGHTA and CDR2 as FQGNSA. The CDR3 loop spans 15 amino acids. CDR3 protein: CASSDRRQGGDTQYF. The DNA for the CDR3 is TGTGCCAGCAGCGATCGTCGACAGGGTGGGGATACGCAGTATTTT.

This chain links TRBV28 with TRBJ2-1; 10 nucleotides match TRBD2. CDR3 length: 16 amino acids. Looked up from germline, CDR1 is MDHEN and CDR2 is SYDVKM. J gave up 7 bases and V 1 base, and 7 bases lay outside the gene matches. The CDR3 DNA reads TGTGCCAGCAGTTTATATTCACTAGCGGGAATGAATGAGCAGTTCTTC. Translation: CASSLYSLAGMNEQFF.

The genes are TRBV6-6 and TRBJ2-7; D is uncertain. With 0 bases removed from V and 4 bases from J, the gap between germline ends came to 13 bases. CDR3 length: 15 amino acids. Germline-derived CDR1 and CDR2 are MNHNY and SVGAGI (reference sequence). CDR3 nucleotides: TGTGCCAGCAGTTACTCGGGGTCCCGACGGTACGAGCAGTACTTC. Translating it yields CASSYSGSRRYEQYF.

CDR3 region: CASSLSQGSSYEQYF. CDR3 DNA sequence: TGTGCCAGCAGCTTATCACAGGGGAGCTCCTACGAGCAGTACTTC. This rearrangement joins TRBV7-2 to TRBJ2-7, with 7 bases aligning to TRBD1. J was trimmed by 0 bases and V by 2 bases; bases with no gene match: 4. This CDR3 contains 15 residues. Germline V lookup: CDR1 SGHTA, CDR2 FQGNSA.